Listed below are T cell receptor beta chains from one sample, sequenced in a study of blood T cells in healthy people across ages. TCRdb re-called the 5' RACE reads with MiXCR, one entry per CDR3 protein. This repertoire shows more than 1 million distinct CDR3 sequences, more than 35% found once; its top ten account for 15% to 20%. Sequenced material: blood. The receptors here all came from a woman aged 60 to 75 in good health. CDR3s include the opening cysteine and the closing phenylalanine or tryptophan. Some rows mark clone size as missing; the rest say once, few, many or name a class of expanded clone.

>TRBV30|once
CAWNLGDPYQETQYF
>TRBV3-1|few
CASSLSSWHSYNEQFF
>TRBV7-9|NA
CASSWTGAVDLHF
>TRBV7-8|many
CASSLAGTGVFNEQFF
>TRBV20-1|NA
CSALSRQGSDTQYF
>TRBV12-3/TRBV12-4|NA
CASSFSTSGNNRDEQFF
>TRBV20-1|few
CSANGQGIYEQYF
>TRBV20-1|NA
CSAKQGRDQPQHF
>TRBV20-1|NA
CSARGVGRSYNEQFF
>TRBV6-1|NA
CASSPFGGRAKNIQYF
>TRBV7-8|NA
CASIPTRPKGNEQYF
>TRBV4-1|many
CASSLWGTGELFF
>TRBV27|once
CASRDLEGQHNSPLHF
>TRBV27|NA
CASRVLAGGVTDTQYF
>TRBV20-1|NA
CSAVQVWAYEQYF
>TRBV5-1|NA
CASKPGSSYNEQFF
>TRBV28|NA
CASSHRTDYEQYF
>TRBV7-3|few
CASSTQIAGANEQFF
>TRBV20-1|NA
CSARGGPDTQYF
>TRBV2|NA
CASSEMVSNTEAFF
>TRBV5-1|NA
CASSFGTSGRYGKNIQYF
>TRBV6-8|NA
CADPPDAGAGYNEQFF
>TRBV29-1|few
CSAGRTYEQYF
>TRBV27|NA
CASSLFSTNTQYF
>TRBV20-1|NA
CSASQGGENTQYF
>TRBV12-3/TRBV12-4|few
CASSWGGRNLDQPQHF
>TRBV4-1|NA
CASSQGQPRGAGGELFF
>TRBV20-1|NA
CSARSGLNYGYTF
>TRBV30|NA
CAWSNQAGSEQYF
>TRBV4-1|NA
CASSHNDEQFF
>TRBV20-1|NA
CSASRPRGTRNTEAFF
>TRBV5-1|NA
CASSLVTSGYGYTF
>TRBV28|NA
CAGGSFYEQYF
>TRBV27|NA
CASSPSRYNEQFF
>TRBV9|NA
CASTRTGNTGELFF
>TRBV7-8|once
CASSLALAVTNEKLFF
>TRBV4-1|NA
CASSQRTDTYEQYF
>TRBV12-5|few
CASGLVLGRPYNEQFF
>TRBV12-3/TRBV12-4|NA
CASSDRASGYTF
>TRBV15|few
CATSRASSAYNEQFF
>TRBV20-1|NA
CSAAALTGASEQYF
>TRBV7-8|few
CASSQGAGTGELFF